This TCR beta chain was profiled in a study of cytotoxic CD8 clonotypes in ibrutinib-treated CLL. CDR1 and CDR2 from the germline V gene are LNHNV and YYDKDF (reference sequence). V was pared by 1 base and J by 4 bases, with 2 bases of the junction left unmatched. This CDR3 is 15 amino acids long. Method: immunoSEQ multiplex PCR; TCRdb's copy keeps in-frame clones and lacks some. This table holds fewer than 400,000 clones, roughly 67% found once. This clone was picked up a small number of times. The material sequenced was PBMCs, taken after 36 months of ibrutinib treatment. The V call is TRBV15, the J call TRBJ2-1; 9 nucleotides line up with TRBD2. The sequence came from a human donor with chronic lymphocytic leukemia. CDR3 amino acids: CATSRGRGGYNEQFF. The CDR3, as DNA: TGTGCCACCAGCAGAGGGCGGGGGGGATACAATGAGCAGTTCTTC.